This is a list of T cell receptor beta chains from one sample in a study of chemoradiotherapy in HPV16-positive cancers. Assay used: immunoSEQ multiplex PCR; TCRdb lists only in-frame clones, some missing. The table shows 15,000 or so clones, with around nine tenths occurring only once. The specimen was blood, collected from a patient who underwent chemoradiotherapy. The receptors come from a human donor with HPV-associated anogenital cancer. CDR3s leave out the opening cysteine and the closing phenylalanine or tryptophan. Each record gives: V gene, J gene, CDR3 protein.

V gene: TRBV5-8
J gene: TRBJ1-1
CDR3 protein: ASSEYTEAF

V gene: TRBV10-1
J gene: TRBJ2-5
CDR3 protein: ASSESPNLAAYQETQY

V gene: TRBV5-1
J gene: TRBJ2-2
CDR3 protein: ASSFTGDTGELF

V gene: TRBV5-6
J gene: TRBJ1-2
CDR3 protein: ASSSTGGYKGYT

V gene: TRBV5-6
J gene: TRBJ1-2
CDR3 protein: ASSLQGELIYGYT

V gene: TRBV5-1
J gene: TRBJ2-5
CDR3 protein: ASSLGLAGAQETQY

V gene: TRBV27
J gene: TRBJ1-2
CDR3 protein: ASSSKQGRVDGYT

V gene: TRBV7-9
J gene: TRBJ1-4
CDR3 protein: ASSLGALTNEKLF

V gene: TRBV7-9
J gene: TRBJ2-5
CDR3 protein: ASIPSGQETQY

V gene: TRBV4-3
J gene: TRBJ1-5
CDR3 protein: ASSPTWAGDQPQH

V gene: TRBV29-1
J gene: TRBJ2-7
CDR3 protein: SVGGVNEQY

V gene: TRBV6-5
J gene: TRBJ2-2
CDR3 protein: ASSYRTAGTTGELF

V gene: TRBV14
J gene: TRBJ1-1
CDR3 protein: ASSQDQNTEAF

V gene: TRBV28
J gene: TRBJ1-5
CDR3 protein: ASSFRQGTPAGGPQH

V gene: TRBV9
J gene: TRBJ2-1
CDR3 protein: ASSVAISGHNEQF

V gene: TRBV19
J gene: TRBJ1-1
CDR3 protein: ASSIQGLEAF

V gene: TRBV18
J gene: TRBJ2-5
CDR3 protein: ASSPPTATQETQY

V gene: TRBV2
J gene: TRBJ2-5
CDR3 protein: ASSMGTLQETQY

V gene: TRBV14
J gene: TRBJ1-2
CDR3 protein: ASSHTGVIDGYT

V gene: TRBV7-9
J gene: TRBJ2-7
CDR3 protein: ASSPGTSAGVEQY

V gene: TRBV7-6
J gene: TRBJ1-2
CDR3 protein: ASSLEQNYGYT

V gene: TRBV5-1
J gene: TRBJ2-5
CDR3 protein: ASSLAQGGTQY

V gene: TRBV28
J gene: TRBJ1-2
CDR3 protein: ASSAPLVLHYGYT

V gene: TRBV6-5
J gene: TRBJ2-7
CDR3 protein: ASMRGAAYEQY

V gene: TRBV2
J gene: TRBJ2-2
CDR3 protein: ASCPDSNTGELF

V gene: TRBV14
J gene: TRBJ1-5
CDR3 protein: ASSLGGVWPQH